The clone carrying this T cell receptor beta chain was observed once. Its antigen is unidentified. This sample is drawn from a study of CD8+CD57+ T cells in acquired aplastic anemia. About the research overall: CD4+ and CD8+ cells, once sorted, gave DNA averaging 3.2 ug. Healthy donor CD4+ samples were sequenced to a depth that averaged around 9.8 million reads. Study findings and constraints: In common between the patients and the controls were some 29 CD8+ CDR3 sequences. Patients and controls were not found to differ significantly in CD8+ Simpson's diversity.

The TCR beta profiling, which covered VDJ combination and CDR3 sequence, was carried out using genomic DNA as the template. One entry per CDR3 protein, called by TCRdb with MiXCR from the reads. Among 100,000 to 120,000 distinct CDR3 sequences listed, 40% to 60% were seen once. Sequenced input: sorted CD4+, CD8+, or CD8+CD57+ T cells (not recorded which) from PBMCs. This clonotype was obtained from a human donor in good health, serving as a control.

CDR3: CASSRSQGNYGYTF. DNA of the CDR3: TGTGCCAGCAGCCGGTCGCAGGGGAACTATGGCTACACCTTC. The genes are TRBV6-2 or TRBV6-3 and TRBJ1-2; D might be TRBD1 (6 bases). There are 14 residues in the CDR3. Trimming stripped 6 bases from V and 2 bases from J, with 13 bases between. The V gene's germline CDR1 is MNHEY and CDR2 SVGEGT.